What follows are 30 T cell receptor beta chains derived from one specimen sequenced in a study of blood T cells in healthy people across ages. Next came a second PCR, run for about 7 to 12 cycles, which used a sample-barcoded 5' primer along with a J-beta primer mix. TCRdb independently ran MiXCR on the 5' RACE reads; one entry per CDR3 protein. The data show hundreds of thousands of distinct CDR3 sequences, around 43% seen once. The specimen was blood. All receptors derive from a man in his fifties or sixties in good health.

This clonotype appeared once. The chain has TRBV5-1 and TRBJ1-4; tentatively, D is TRBD1 (5 bases). This CDR3 spans 14 amino acids. Germline V gives CDR1 SGHRS, CDR2 YFSETQ. CDR3 region: CRGFLFAANEKLFF. For the CDR3, the DNA is TGCAGGGGTTTCCTTTTCGCGGCTAATGAAAAACTGTTTTTT.

CDR3 DNA sequence: TGCAGTGCAGTCCCGGGACTAGCGGGGGGGCGATACAATGAGCAGTTCTTC. This sequence encodes CSAVPGLAGGRYNEQFF. J is TRBJ2-1 and V is TRBV20-1, with 16 bases matching TRBD2. The V segment lost 6 bases and the J segment 4 bases; nucleotides outside the gene matches: 9. The CDR3 loop spans 17 amino acids. Per the germline V gene, CDR1 is DFQATT and CDR2 is SNEGSKA (reference sequence).

The chain couples TRBV2 to TRBJ1-1; TRBD1 is a possible D gene (5 bases). This CDR3 is built from 17 residues. The germline gives CDR1 SNHLY, CDR2 FYNNEI. With 0 bases removed from V and 2 bases from J, the gap between germline ends came to 16 bases. The CDR3 nucleotides read TGTGCCAGCAGTGAAGCGAGAACAGGACCAAAAAACACTGAAGCTTTCTTT. Protein: CASSEARTGPKNTEAFF.

This chain joins TRBV5-5 and TRBJ2-1, with TRBD2 as a possible D gene (5 bases). With 0 bases removed from V and 6 bases from J, the gap between germline ends came to 16 bases. The CDR3 has 16 amino acids. CDR1 is SGHKS, CDR2 YYEKEE, per germline (reference sequence). CDR3 DNA: TGTGCCAGCAGCTTGGAGTCCCCAGCGGTCGGCAATGAGCAGTTCTTC. Its translation: CASSLESPAVGNEQFF. The variable domain in full, with the rest retrieved from reference TRBV5-5 and TRBJ2-1, is DAGVTQSPTHLIKTRGQQVTLRCSPISGHKSVSWYQQVLGQGPQFIFQYYEKEERGRGNFPDRFSARQFPNYSSELNVNALLLGDSALYLCASSLESPAVGNEQFFGPGTRLTVL.

V and J are TRBV7-9 and TRBJ1-6; D gene unclear. Germline V gene data show CDR1 as SEHNR and CDR2 as FQNEAQ (reference sequence). The V end was cut by 5 bases, the J end by 7 bases, with 12 bases between. The CDR3 length is 14 residues. DNA of the CDR3: TGTGCCAGCAGCCCTCCTCGTCTAAATTCACCCCTCCACTTT. It encodes CASSPPRLNSPLHF.

V and J are TRBV6-2 or TRBV6-3 and TRBJ2-5; tentatively, D is TRBD2 (6 bases). Germline lookup yields CDR1 MNHEY and CDR2 SVGEGT. This CDR3 comprises 17 residues. V dropped 6 bases and J dropped 3 bases, with 23 bases sitting between them. CDR3 sequence reads: CASRLWSDRRDEETQYF. CDR3 DNA sequence: TGTGCCAGCAGACTCTGGTCTGACCGGCGGGACGAAGAGACCCAGTACTTC.

In DNA, the CDR3 is TGCGCCAGCAGCCAAGGGGGGCGGGACAGAAACCATGGCTACACCTTC. It specifies CASSQGGRDRNHGYTF. The rearrangement uses TRBV4-3 and TRBJ1-2; 7 bases map to TRBD1. The length of the CDR3 is 16 residues. Trimming at V came to 1 base and at J to 6 bases, leaving 11 bases not matched to a gene. Germline loops: CDR1 LGHNA, CDR2 YSLEER.

CDR3 in amino acids: CASSLALGLLETQYF. The DNA for the CDR3 is TGTGCCAGCAGTTTAGCGCTCGGCCTACTCGAGACCCAGTACTTC. This rearrangement joins TRBV12-3 or TRBV12-4 to TRBJ2-5; no clear D gene. V was clipped by 0 bases and J by 5 bases, with 13 bases between them. CDR3 length: 15 residues.

This clonotype was recorded a few times. This chain connects TRBV25-1 to TRBJ2-5; TRBD2 matches at 9 bases. J was trimmed by 5 bases and V by 7 bases; bases with no gene match: 5. Germline CDR1 and CDR2: MGHDK and SYGVNS. There are 13 residues in the CDR3. In DNA, the CDR3 is TGTGCCAGCAAACTAGCGGGCGACGAGACCCAGTACTTC. Translating it yields CASKLAGDETQYF.

This clonotype was counted only a few times. This rearrangement joins TRBV7-2 to TRBJ1-1, with D unclear. V gave up 2 bases and J gave up 1 base, with 11 bases separating them. Germline CDR1 reads SGHTA; CDR2 reads FQGNSA. The CDR3 consists of 15 residues. CDR3 coding DNA: TGTGCCAGCAGCTTACAGAATCCCAGGAACACTGAAGCTTTCTTT. As protein: CASSLQNPRNTEAFF.

The chain is built from TRBV7-9 and TRBJ1-1; the D is unclear. CDR3 size: 17 residues. Germline-derived CDR1 and CDR2 are SEHNR and FQNEAQ (reference sequence). V lost 2 bases to trimming and J lost 1 base, with 17 bases between them. The CDR3 DNA reads as TGTGCCAGCAGCTTAATGATGGACGCCCCGAGGAACACTGAAGCTTTCTTT. As protein: CASSLMMDAPRNTEAFF.

This clonotype was counted between two and nine times. The chain recombines TRBV12-3 or TRBV12-4 with TRBJ1-2, with D perhaps TRBD1 (6 bases). This CDR3 region has 15 residues. V lost 2 bases and J 3 bases, leaving 13 bases between the germline ends. For the CDR3, the DNA is TGTGCCAGCAGTTTAAGGGGGGCAGCTTACTATGGCTACACCTTC. This codes for CASSLRGAAYYGYTF.

This clonotype was detected only a few times. The chain recombines TRBV11-2 with TRBJ2-1, with TRBD2 identical over 12 bases. Germline-derived CDR1 and CDR2 are SGHAT and FQNNGV. V lost 5 bases, J lost 9 bases, and 8 bases stayed unmatched. CDR3 length equals 15 residues. CDR3 protein: CASSPSGGALFEQFF. CDR3 nucleotides: TGTGCCAGCAGCCCTAGCGGGGGGGCCCTTTTTGAGCAGTTCTTC.

Remarks on this clonotype: A read error is possible here, since a much larger clone lies one base away. V and J are TRBV7-8 and TRBJ2-7; D gene ambiguous. The CDR3 is 14 residues long. Between the trimmed V and J ends, which lost 4 bases and 1 base, there was a span of 11 bases. Germline CDR1 and CDR2: SGHVS and FQNEAQ. The DNA of the CDR3 is TGTGCCAGCAGCTCGACATGGACGTCCTACGAGCAGTACTTC. Its translation is CASSSTWTSYEQYF.

The rearrangement uses TRBV20-1 and TRBJ2-4; TRBD2 might be the D (7 bases). The length of the CDR3 is 15 residues. Germline CDR1 and CDR2: DFQATT and SNEGSKA (reference sequence). The V gene lost 6 bases and the J gene lost 3 bases, with 18 bases spanning the gap. Written as DNA, the CDR3 is TGCAGTGCCAAAAGGGGGGGAGGGAGCAAAAACATTCAGTACTTC. Translated, it gives CSAKRGGGSKNIQYF.

This chain links TRBV7-9 with TRBJ2-3; 7 bases fit TRBD2. Germline lookup yields CDR1 SEHNR and CDR2 FQNEAQ (reference sequence). The CDR3 runs to 16 residues. With V trimmed by 8 bases and J by 5 bases, 16 bases remained unmatched. The CDR3 bases are TGTGCCAGCCGCGCAATCCTGGGGAGGGAGGAAGATACGCAGTATTTT. Its translation: CASRAILGREEDTQYF.

CDR3 DNA sequence: TGTGCCAGCAGGGAAAGACAGGGTGATTACTATGGCTACACCTTC. Amino acids: CASRERQGDYYGYTF. This rearrangement joins TRBV6-1 to TRBJ1-2; 7 bases agree with TRBD1. Germline V gene sequence: CDR1 MNHNS, CDR2 SASEGT. The V segment lost 6 bases and the J segment 3 bases; nucleotides outside the gene matches: 10. There are 15 residues in the CDR3.

The chain links TRBV30 to TRBJ2-3, with 11 bases aligning to TRBD2. Germline V lookup: CDR1 GTSNPN, CDR2 SVGIG (reference sequence). The CDR3 is 14 amino acids. Unmatched junction bases numbered 2, after V lost 0 bases and J lost 6 bases. Here the CDR3 DNA reads TGTGCCTGGAGTGTTAGCGGGGGGGCGGATACGCAGTATTTT. This gives the protein CAWSVSGGADTQYF.

The V call is TRBV20-1, the J call TRBJ2-7, with D perhaps given as TRBD1 or TRBD2 (5 bases each). V shed 4 bases and J shed 7 bases, with 17 bases lying between them. The CDR3 runs to 13 residues. Germline loops: CDR1 DFQATT, CDR2 SNEGSKA (reference sequence). The CDR3 DNA follows: TGCAGTGCTACCGGGACCTTATACAATGAGCAGTACTTC. It codes for CSATGTLYNEQYF.

V is TRBV18 and J is TRBJ1-1, with D unclear. CDR1 is KGHSH and CDR2 is LQKENI in the germline V gene. V lost 1 base and J 5 bases, leaving 11 bases between the germline ends. The CDR3 totals 14 residues. CDR3 coding DNA: TGTGCCAGCTCACCACGGGCAGGAGGGACTGAAGCTTTCTTT. The encoded protein is CASSPRAGGTEAFF.

This clonotype was detected a few times. The CDR3 loop is CAPPTRPRGLQDTQYF. The CDR3 DNA is TGTGCCCCGCCAACCCGGCCCAGGGGGCTTCAAGATACGCAGTATTTT. The chain joins TRBV24-1 to TRBJ2-3, with 8 bases fitting TRBD1. CDR1 and CDR2 from the germline V gene are KGHDR and SFDVKD. This CDR3 comprises 16 residues. Unmatched junction bases numbered 18, after V lost 12 bases and J lost 5 bases.

This clonotype turned up a few times. The rearrangement links TRBV27 to TRBJ1-4, with TRBD1 matching over 9 bases. The germline gives CDR1 MNHEY, CDR2 SMNVEV (reference sequence). V was pared by 2 bases and J by 5 bases, with 6 bases of the junction left unmatched. The CDR3 loop spans 16 amino acids. The CDR3 sequence: CASSLRAGQGNEKLFF. CDR3 coding DNA: TGTGCCAGCAGTTTAAGGGCGGGACAGGGCAATGAAAAACTGTTTTTT.

This chain joins TRBV6-5 and TRBJ1-1; D possibly corresponds to TRBD1 (6 bases). Looked up from germline, CDR1 is MNHEY and CDR2 is SVGAGI. The CDR3 extends over 14 amino acids. V lost 6 bases, J lost 1 base, and 12 bases lay in between. CDR3 bases: TGTGCCAGCAGGAACAGGGAGAGGAACACTGAAGCTTTCTTT. Its translation: CASRNRERNTEAFF.

The J gene is TRBJ2-5, the V gene TRBV7-9; 12 bases line up with TRBD2. Germline values: CDR1 SEHNR, CDR2 FQNEAQ (reference sequence). CDR3 length: 17 residues. J gave up 4 bases and V 5 bases, and 11 bases lay outside the gene matches. CDR3 nucleotide sequence: TGTGCCAGCAGCCAGCGACTAGCGGGGGCCCCCCGAGAGACCCAGTACTTC. Residues: CASSQRLAGAPRETQYF.

Many counts were recorded for this clonotype. V and J are TRBV29-1 and TRBJ2-5, with 7 positions matching TRBD1. The CDR3 has 15 residues. From germline, CDR1 is SQVTM and CDR2 ANQGSEA. J gave up 4 bases and V 6 bases, and 14 bases lay outside the gene matches. In DNA, the CDR3 is TGCAGCGTCGAGAAGGGGGCTCTCAGGTCAGAGACCCAGTACTTC. It codes for CSVEKGALRSETQYF.

The rearrangement uses TRBV3-1 and TRBJ2-5; 8 bases line up with TRBD2. The germline V gene has CDR1 LGHDT and CDR2 YNNKEL (reference sequence). Germline trimming cut 3 bases from V and 2 bases from J; bases unmatched to any gene: 5. The CDR3 is made up of 15 amino acids. CDR3 DNA: TGTGCCAGCAGCCACCTCTTAGCGGGGCAAGAGACCCAGTACTTC. Protein product: CASSHLLAGQETQYF.

The chain employs TRBV6-1 and TRBJ1-6; D is unclear. CDR1 MNHNS and CDR2 SASEGT come from the germline V gene. This CDR3 is built from 17 residues. With 6 bases removed from V and 0 bases from J, the gap between germline ends came to 15 bases. DNA of the CDR3: TGTGCCAGCAGGATACCGGGCATGAGCTCCTATAATTCACCCCTCCACTTT. As protein: CASRIPGMSSYNSPLHF.

The rearrangement uses TRBV20-1 and TRBJ2-5; TRBD1 is a possible D gene (5 bases). Trimming shortened V by 3 bases and J by 0 bases, and 8 bases separated the two germline ends. From germline, CDR1 is DFQATT and CDR2 SNEGSKA (reference sequence). The CDR3 has 13 residues. The CDR3 DNA is TGCAGTGCTAGGACAGCGTACCAAGAGACCCAGTACTTC. This gives the protein CSARTAYQETQYF.

The rearrangement links TRBV6-5 to TRBJ2-1, with 7 bases lining up with TRBD2. The end of the DNA aligns better with TRBJ2-7, so the J call may be wrong. This CDR3 spans 15 amino acids. Germline-derived CDR1 and CDR2 are MNHEY and SVGAGI. CDR3 sequence reads: CASSYSGTQNNEQYF. CDR3 nucleotide sequence: TGTGCCAGCAGTTACAGCGGGACTCAGAACAATGAGCAGTACTTC.

The table lists this clonotype with a few counts. The chain couples TRBV9 to TRBJ2-2; 11 bases agree with TRBD1. This CDR3 has 15 amino acids. Germline assignment: CDR1 SGDLS and CDR2 YYNGEE. Trimming removed 4 bases from V and 4 bases from J; junction bases left unmatched: 3. The CDR3 sequence: CASSSGTGGTGELFF. CDR3 DNA sequence: TGTGCCAGCAGCTCCGGGACAGGGGGCACCGGGGAGCTGTTTTTT.